The following is a T cell receptor beta chain sequence with its context. This record belongs to a study of response to subunit inactivated influenza vaccine. TCRdb fed the RT-PCR reads into MiXCR, producing one record per CDR3 protein. The sample has just under 550,000 distinct CDR3 sequences; roughly 25% are singletons. Germline CDR1 reads SGHAT; CDR2 reads FQDESV (reference sequence). Trimming took 3 bases from V and 0 from J, leaving 9 bases between them. CDR3 size: 15 residues. This sample was shared with a second study, whose subject was T cells expressing NK-cell markers. From that report: Researchers built TCR beta cDNA using 5'RACE template switching with UMIs. The authors sequenced eight donors, of whom seven were HCMV-seropositive and one was seronegative.

The rearrangement links TRBV11-1 to TRBJ2-1; tentative D call: TRBD2 (5 bases). The clonotype originates from a man in his fifties or sixties who received an inactivated influenza vaccine. This sample comprised CD4+ T cells sorted from PBMCs, obtained less than 13 days after vaccination. The CDR3 loop reads CASSLWESSYNEQFF. CDR3 nucleotides: TGTGCCAGCAGCTTGTGGGAGAGCTCCTACAATGAGCAGTTCTTC.